This T cell receptor (beta chain) originates from a study of shared clonotypes between healthy human individuals. Study-wide context: Each donor's CD4 naive and CD4 memory cells filled three plates apiece, CD8 naive two, and CD8 memory one. Study-wide findings and caveats: How much donors shared clonotypes was expected to be affected by sequencing depth. Shared clonotypes: about 5% naive CD4, roughly 3.5% naive CD8, about 2.4% memory CD4, approximately 0.37% memory CD8.

Deletions cut 6 bases from V and 2 bases from J, with 9 bases between. CDR1 SGHTA and CDR2 FQGTGA come from the germline V gene. The CDR3 totals 13 residues. In the original processing: With immunoSEQ giving junction-only sequences and no quality scores, filtering differed. Generated by immunoSEQ multiplex PCR, the TCRdb table keeps only in-frame clones and is missing some. Clonal size and the V and J genes are those of that table, whereas D and trimming came from the DNA. This sample has some 1.5 million clones; 95% to 99% occur once, and the top ten carry approximately 0.45%. Concerning this clone itself: The antigen remains undetermined.

This rearrangement joins TRBV7-3 to TRBJ2-3; D might be TRBD1 or TRBD2, each matching 5 bases. Sequencing was carried out using naive CD4+ T cells sorted from blood. Subset specified: CD45RA+ positively selected. The receptor was derived from a man aged 25-45 years in good health. CDR3 protein: CASSGTSTDTQYF. The CDR3 DNA reads as TGTGCCAGCAGTGGGACCTCCACAGATACGCAGTATTTT.